In this sample, the clone carrying this T cell receptor (beta chain) turned up once. Its antigen is as yet unknown. The data originate from a study of T cell responses to AZD1222 COVID-19 vaccine. Sequenced by immunoSEQ multiplex PCR; TCRdb stores in-frame clones only, minus some. Among 95,000 or so clones, approximately 89% were seen once, and the ten largest hold 8% to 8.5%. The CDR3 totals 16 residues. Unmatched junction bases numbered 5, after V lost 4 bases and J lost 2 bases. Germline CDR1 reads KGHDR; CDR2 reads SFDVKD. Whole-study findings and limits: The number of AZD1222 recipients seropositive at baseline was only five to seven. In a largely white British group with more females than males, clonal diversity was possibly underestimated.

Sample: peripheral blood, taken 28 days after the second AZD1222 dose. The V call is TRBV24-1, the J call TRBJ2-1; 9 bases fit TRBD2. This clonotype originated in an adult who received the AZD1222 COVID-19 vaccine. CDR3: CATSDRRLAAYNEQFF. The CDR3 bases are TGTGCCACCAGTGACCGTCGACTAGCGGCCTACAATGAGCAGTTCTTC.